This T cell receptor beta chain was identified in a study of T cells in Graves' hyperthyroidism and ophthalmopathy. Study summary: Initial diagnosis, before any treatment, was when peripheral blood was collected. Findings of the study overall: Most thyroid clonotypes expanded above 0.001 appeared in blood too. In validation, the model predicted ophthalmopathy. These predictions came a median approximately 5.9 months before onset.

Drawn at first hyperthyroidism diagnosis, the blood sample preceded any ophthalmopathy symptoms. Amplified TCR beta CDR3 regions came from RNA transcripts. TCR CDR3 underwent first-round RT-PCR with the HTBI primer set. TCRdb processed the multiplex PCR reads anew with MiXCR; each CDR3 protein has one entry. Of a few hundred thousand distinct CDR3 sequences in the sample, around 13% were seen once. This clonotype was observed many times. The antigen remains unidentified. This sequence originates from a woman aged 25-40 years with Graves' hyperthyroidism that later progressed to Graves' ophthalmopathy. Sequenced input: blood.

In nucleotides, the CDR3 is TGTGCCAGCAGTAAAGGACAGGGGAGCGGGGACGGCTACACCTTC. It translates to CASSKGQGSGDGYTF. J is TRBJ1-2 and V is TRBV12-3 or TRBV12-4; TRBD1 matches 9 bases. V was pared by 5 bases and J by 8 bases, with 12 bases of the junction left unmatched. The CDR3 spans 15 residues.